This TCR beta chain was retrieved from a study of T cell responses to AZD1222 COVID-19 vaccine. Libraries were prepared by immunoSEQ multiplex PCR; TCRdb keeps only in-frame clonotypes and omits some of them. In the table there are 95,000 to 110,000 clones, about nine tenths of which are singletons. Study-wide findings and caveats: Every sample of the repertoires postdated the peak T cell response. Once two AZD1222 doses were given, Spike-specific TCR breadth and depth went up.

As concerns this clone: Its antigen is still unknown.

The CDR3 has 16 residues. Germline V lookup: CDR1 KGHDR, CDR2 SFDVKD. V lost 4 bases and J lost 7, with 18 bases in between. This TCR was sampled from an adult who received the AZD1222 COVID-19 vaccine. The sequencing here drew on peripheral blood, taken 28 days after the second AZD1222 dose. V usage is TRBV24-1 and J usage is TRBJ2-2, with D possibly matching TRBD1 (5 bases). The CDR3 protein is CATSDNRQLRSGELFF. For the CDR3, the DNA is TGTGCCACCAGTGACAACCGACAGTTAAGGAGCGGGGAGCTGTTTTTT.